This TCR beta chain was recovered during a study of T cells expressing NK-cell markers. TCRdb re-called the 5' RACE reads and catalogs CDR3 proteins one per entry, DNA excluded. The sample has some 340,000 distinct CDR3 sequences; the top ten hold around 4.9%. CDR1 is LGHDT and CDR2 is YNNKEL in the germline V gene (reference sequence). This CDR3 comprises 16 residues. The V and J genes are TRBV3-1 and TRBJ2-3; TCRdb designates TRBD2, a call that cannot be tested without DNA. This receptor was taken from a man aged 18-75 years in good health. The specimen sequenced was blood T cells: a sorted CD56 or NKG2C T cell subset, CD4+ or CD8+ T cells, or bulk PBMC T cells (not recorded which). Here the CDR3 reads CASSQGRGPVTDTQYF.